The 23 T cell receptor beta chains below were found in one sample sequenced in a study of long-term antiretroviral therapy in people with HIV. Sequencing relied on immunoSEQ assay v3.0, run at survey level. Libraries were prepared by immunoSEQ multiplex PCR; TCRdb keeps only in-frame clonotypes and omits some of them. Of fewer than 45,000 clones in the sample, 94% were seen once. Here the sequenced sample was unsorted PBMCs, taken 4.1 years after starting antiretroviral therapy. The receptors originated from a woman in her fifties or sixties with HIV.

The chain recombines TRBV6-4 with TRBJ2-7; 9 nucleotides agree with TRBD1. Germline V gene sequence: CDR1 MRHNA, CDR2 SNTAGT. Losses at the gene ends were 9 bases for V and 0 bases for J; bases not matched to a gene: 9. The CDR3 covers 15 residues. CDR3 nucleotides: TGTGCCAGGCCAACCGGGACAGGGAGCTCCTACGAGCAGTACTTC. Translation gives CARPTGTGSSYEQYF.

The chain couples TRBV7-9 to TRBJ1-3, with 11 bases fitting TRBD1. V was clipped by 4 bases and J by 2 bases; unmatched bases: 13. The CDR3 runs 19 residues. Germline V gives CDR1 SEHNR, CDR2 FQNEAQ (reference sequence). The CDR3 sequence is CASSSVPGQGGAAGNTIYF. CDR3 coding DNA: TGTGCCAGCAGCTCGGTACCGGGACAGGGGGGGGCTGCTGGAAACACCATATATTTT.

The chain carries TRBV21-1 and TRBJ1-2; TRBD1 is the table's D call and was not checked against the DNA. TRBV21-1 is a pseudogene. The CDR3 is 15 residues long. As DNA, the CDR3 is TGTGCCAGCAGCCCCCGACAGCTGTCTGGGTATGGCTACACCTTC. This codes for CASSPRQLSGYGYTF.

This chain links TRBV4-2 with TRBJ2-2; D not certain. CDR1 is LGHNA, CDR2 YNFKEQ, per germline. The germline V and J ends were trimmed by 0 bases and 5 bases, with 7 bases remaining between them. This CDR3 is built from 14 residues. CDR3 amino acids: CASSQDFGTGELFF. CDR3 DNA: TGTGCCAGCAGCCAAGATTTCGGAACCGGGGAGCTGTTTTTT.

The chain combines TRBV30 with TRBJ2-3; D possibly corresponds to TRBD2 (7 bases). Trimming removed 4 bases from V and 4 bases from J, with 15 bases in between. CDR1 GTSNPN and CDR2 SVGIG come from the germline V gene (reference sequence). The CDR3 extends over 14 amino acids. DNA for the CDR3: TGTGCCTGGAATGGGGGGGCCGGGGCAGATACGCAGTATTTT. Protein product: CAWNGGAGADTQYF.

The chain is built from TRBV6-5 and TRBJ1-1; D unclear. The V end was cut by 8 bases, the J end by 4 bases, with 14 bases between. The CDR3 is made up of 13 amino acids. Germline CDR1 MNHEY, CDR2 SVGAGI. The CDR3 DNA follows: TGTGCCAGCTTGCCCTGGGGTGGCACTGAAGCTTTCTTT. Its protein is CASLPWGGTEAFF.

This chain links TRBV5-1 with TRBJ2-5; 8 nucleotides line up with TRBD2. V shed 5 bases and J 7 bases; nucleotides not matched to a gene: 16. The CDR3 runs to 16 residues. The germline gives CDR1 SGHRS, CDR2 YFSETQ. Written as DNA, the CDR3 is TGCGCCAGCAGTCCTGGCGGCGGGGGGACGTCGGGGACCCAGTACTTC. Encoded protein: CASSPGGGGTSGTQYF.

The chain couples TRBV30 to TRBJ1-1, with 7 positions matching TRBD1. Germline CDR1 and CDR2: GTSNPN and SVGIG (reference sequence). The CDR3 runs 15 residues. V lost 3 bases, J lost 1 base, and 8 bases stayed unmatched. The CDR3 DNA reads as TGTGCCTGGAGGTGGAAACAGGGGCGGAACACTGAAGCTTTCTTT. Its protein product is CAWRWKQGRNTEAFF.

This chain uses TRBV7-3 with TRBJ2-1; 8 positions agree with TRBD2. Per the germline V gene, CDR1 is SGHTA and CDR2 is FQGTGA. CDR3 length equals 15 residues. V shed 2 bases, J shed 2 bases, and the junction held 2 bases outside the gene matches. The CDR3 sequence is CASSLYGGAYNEQFF. As DNA, the CDR3 is TGTGCCAGCAGCTTATACGGGGGGGCCTACAATGAGCAGTTCTTC.

The chain has TRBV11-2 and TRBJ2-7; possible D gene TRBD2, 5 bases. V was shortened by 4 bases and J by 6 bases, with 13 bases between the two germline ends. This CDR3 contains 13 residues. Germline CDR1 is SGHAT and CDR2 is FQNNGV. In DNA form, the CDR3 reads TGTGCCAGCAGCTCGGGGTCTAGCCGCGAGCAGTACTTC. Translating gives CASSSGSSREQYF.

This clone is a singleton in its sample. The genes are TRBV5-1 and TRBJ2-2, with TRBD2 as a possible D gene (5 bases). The germline gives CDR1 SGHRS, CDR2 YFSETQ. The germline V and J ends were trimmed by 5 bases and 4 bases, with 12 bases remaining between them. The CDR3 is made up of 14 amino acids. In DNA form, the CDR3 reads TGCGCCAGCAGAGCCAACCGGGGCACCGGGGAGCTGTTTTTT. Translated, it gives CASRANRGTGELFF.

The rearrangement links TRBV7-6 to TRBJ2-5; 10 nucleotides agree with TRBD2. Trimming at V came to 5 bases and at J to 2 bases, leaving 17 bases not matched to a gene. The CDR3 has 19 amino acids. Per germline, CDR1 SGHVS and CDR2 FNYEAQ. The CDR3 loop is CASSRIGLAELILQETQYF. The CDR3 DNA sequence: TGTGCCAGCAGCCGGATCGGACTAGCGGAACTCATATTACAAGAGACCCAGTACTTC.

The rearrangement uses TRBV7-9 and TRBJ2-1; D is possibly TRBD2 (5 bases). V was pared by 1 base and J by 8 bases, with 9 bases between. CDR1 is SEHNR, CDR2 FQNEAQ, per germline (reference sequence). The CDR3 is 13 amino acids. CDR3 nucleotides: TGTGCCAGCAGCTTAGGAGTGCGGGATGAGCAGTTCTTC. Translating gives CASSLGVRDEQFF.

This clone was seen a single time. The chain has TRBV19 and TRBJ1-1, with D possibly being TRBD1 (6 bases). Germline CDR1 and CDR2: LNHDA and SQIVND (reference sequence). The germline V and J ends were trimmed by 8 bases and 9 bases, with 22 bases remaining between them. CDR3 length: 14 residues. The CDR3 loop reads CASFASMSQGKAFF. The CDR3 bases are TGTGCCAGTTTCGCGAGTATGTCCCAGGGGAAAGCTTTCTTT.

CDR3 protein: CASSFGQGGKLFF. In DNA, the CDR3 is TGCGCCAGCAGCTTCGGACAGGGGGGCAAACTGTTTTTT. J is TRBJ1-4 and V is TRBV5-1; 10 bases match TRBD1. This CDR3 has 13 amino acids. The germline gives CDR1 SGHRS, CDR2 YFSETQ. After removal of 2 bases from V and 11 bases from J, the junction contained 3 bases not matched to a gene.

The V and J genes are TRBV5-1 and TRBJ2-3, with 10 bases aligning to TRBD2. This CDR3 region has 16 residues. Trimming took 2 bases from V and 4 from J; bases not matched to a gene: 7. Germline assignment: CDR1 SGHRS and CDR2 YFSETQ. This chain's CDR3 is CASSFQLAGPADTQYF. The CDR3 coding sequence is TGCGCCAGCAGCTTCCAACTAGCGGGGCCGGCAGATACGCAGTATTTT.

The rearrangement links TRBV25-1 to TRBJ1-2; D not resolved. Germline V gene sequence: CDR1 MGHDK, CDR2 SYGVNS. The CDR3 sequence is 14 residues long. V lost 1 base, J lost 0 bases, and 6 bases lay in between. In DNA, the CDR3 is TGTGCCAGCAGTGAATGGAGCGCTAACTATGGCTACACCTTC. Translating gives CASSEWSANYGYTF.

J is TRBJ2-1 and V is TRBV10-2; 8 bases fit TRBD2. Unmatched junction bases numbered 6, after V lost 7 bases and J lost 4 bases. This CDR3 contains 14 residues. Germline-derived CDR1 and CDR2 are WSHSY and SAAADI. The DNA for the CDR3 is TGCGCCAGCACCCGAGCGGGGGAGTACAATGAGCAGTTCTTC. Protein product: CASTRAGEYNEQFF.

The chain employs TRBV10-1 and TRBJ2-2; 14 bases align to TRBD2. The CDR3 totals 17 residues. Germline V lookup: CDR1 WNHNN, CDR2 SYGVQD (reference sequence). The V and J ends lost 9 bases and 0 bases, in that order; junction bases with no gene match: 6. The CDR3 spells CARRLAGGPANTGELFF. Here the CDR3 DNA reads TGCGCCAGAAGACTAGCGGGGGGGCCTGCGAACACCGGGGAGCTGTTTTTT.

V is TRBV5-1 and J is TRBJ1-1; 7 bases map to TRBD1. This CDR3 is 14 amino acids long. The V gene's germline CDR1 is SGHRS and CDR2 YFSETQ. With 1 base clipped from V and 1 base from J, the junction kept 1 base outside the gene matches. The CDR3 sequence: CASSLRQGNTEAFF. Written as DNA, the CDR3 is TGCGCCAGCAGCTTGCGACAGGGGAACACTGAAGCTTTCTTT.

The chain links TRBV4-2 to TRBJ2-1; TRBD2 might be the D (5 bases). CDR3 length: 12 amino acids. The germline V gene has CDR1 LGHNA and CDR2 YNFKEQ. V was shortened by 8 bases and J by 6 bases, with 11 bases between the two germline ends. The CDR3 reads CASQVRGNEQFF. In nucleotides, the CDR3 is TGTGCCAGCCAGGTTCGGGGCAATGAGCAGTTCTTC.

This sequence joins TRBV5-4 and TRBJ2-3; no firm D call. V was trimmed by 0 bases and J by 5 bases, leaving 13 bases between them. Germline lookup yields CDR1 SGHNT and CDR2 YYREEE (reference sequence). This CDR3 is 15 amino acids long. CDR3 in amino acids: CASSLEPGLVDTQYF. As DNA, the CDR3 is TGTGCCAGCAGCTTGGAGCCGGGCCTGGTAGATACGCAGTATTTT.

The V call is TRBV19, the J call TRBJ1-2; 8 nucleotides line up with TRBD1. This CDR3 is built from 13 residues. J was trimmed by 8 bases and V by 4 bases; bases with no gene match: 6. The germline gives CDR1 LNHDA, CDR2 SQIVND (reference sequence). CDR3 residues: CASSNGQGWGYTF. The CDR3 nucleotides read TGTGCCAGTAGTAATGGACAGGGATGGGGCTACACCTTC.